The 24 T cell receptor beta chains below all came from one sample that was sequenced in a study of CD8 T cells in Susac syndrome. Random hexamers served to reverse transcribe roughly 0.45 to 1 ug RNA. TCRdb reprocessed the immunoSEQ multiplex PCR reads via MiXCR and lists one record per CDR3 protein. The sample carries 100,000 to 150,000 distinct CDR3 sequences, 90% to 95% recorded once. The material sequenced was CD8+ T cells from PBMCs. These receptors were taken from a human donor with Susac syndrome.

The chain combines TRBV5-4 with TRBJ2-2; TRBD2 matches at 11 bases. Germline values: CDR1 SGHNT, CDR2 YYREEE (reference sequence). CDR3 length: 17 amino acids. V shed 3 bases and J 0 bases; nucleotides not matched to a gene: 4. The CDR3 DNA reads TGTGCCAGCAGCTACCCGGGACTAGCGGCGAACACCGGGGAGCTGTTTTTT. Translation gives CASSYPGLAANTGELFF.

This clonotype was counted a single time. The V call is TRBV5-1, the J call TRBJ2-1; TRBD2 matches at 8 bases. This CDR3 has 16 amino acids. V shed 4 bases, J shed 8 bases, and the junction held 14 bases outside the gene matches. CDR1 is SGHRS, CDR2 YFSETQ, per germline. The CDR3 sequence is CASSRIGPSGLDEQFF. DNA for the CDR3: TGCGCCAGCAGCCGGATCGGGCCTAGCGGGCTGGATGAGCAGTTCTTC.

The chain recombines TRBV6-2 or TRBV6-3 with TRBJ2-7; D possibly corresponds to TRBD2 (6 bases). CDR1 is MNHEY and CDR2 is SVGEGT in the germline V gene. V lost 6 bases and J 1 base, leaving 16 bases between the germline ends. The CDR3 length is 15 residues. CDR3 residues: CASSSGIAVSYEQYF. In DNA form, the CDR3 reads TGTGCCAGCAGCTCCGGGATAGCGGTTTCCTACGAGCAGTACTTC.

The gene calls are TRBV3-1 and TRBJ2-5; D might be TRBD1 or TRBD2, each matching 5 bases. Germline lookup yields CDR1 LGHDT and CDR2 YNNKEL (reference sequence). The CDR3 extends over 16 amino acids. V was pared by 5 bases and J by 4 bases, with 20 bases between. CDR3 bases: TGTGCCAGCAGCTCCCCCGGGACCCCGAAGGGAGAGACCCAGTACTTC. This codes for CASSSPGTPKGETQYF.

J is TRBJ1-1 and V is TRBV12-3 or TRBV12-4; no firm D call. The CDR3 consists of 15 residues. V lost 3 bases to trimming and J lost 0 bases, with 11 bases between them. The CDR3 DNA reads TGTGCCAGCAGTTTCGGACTGGGGATGAACACTGAAGCTTTCTTT. Protein product: CASSFGLGMNTEAFF.

The CDR3 DNA sequence: TGTGCCACCAGTGACCCCCCAGGAAATGAGCAGTTCTTC. Its protein is CATSDPPGNEQFF. V gene TRBV24-1 combines with J gene TRBJ2-1; no definite D call. V was shortened by 4 bases and J by 7 bases, with 10 bases between the two germline ends. Looked up from germline, CDR1 is KGHDR and CDR2 is SFDVKD. This CDR3 is 13 amino acids long.

This clonotype was recorded only once. The J gene is TRBJ2-1, the V gene TRBV6-2 or TRBV6-3; D gene unclear. Germline lookup yields CDR1 MNHEY and CDR2 SVGEGT. CDR3 length: 14 residues. Trimming removed 2 bases from V and 4 bases from J, with 9 bases in between. The CDR3 sequence: CASSYDLKYNEQFF. DNA of the CDR3: TGTGCCAGCAGTTACGATCTTAAGTACAATGAGCAGTTCTTC.

The rearrangement joins TRBV5-6 to TRBJ2-5; 7 bases fit TRBD2. From germline, CDR1 is SGHDT and CDR2 YYEEEE. The V and J ends lost 0 bases and 3 bases, in that order; junction bases with no gene match: 5. This CDR3 comprises 15 residues. The CDR3 loop is CASSLDLREKETQYF. The CDR3 coding sequence is TGTGCCAGCAGCTTGGATCTGCGGGAGAAAGAGACCCAGTACTTC.

This chain connects TRBV5-1 to TRBJ2-1; tentative D call: TRBD1 (8 bases). The V gene lost 3 bases and the J gene lost 7 bases, with 17 bases spanning the gap. Germline CDR1 reads SGHRS; CDR2 reads YFSETQ. The CDR3 covers 15 residues. CDR3 loop: CASSSGGTGKNEQFF. CDR3 nucleotides: TGCGCCAGCAGCTCCGGGGGGACAGGTAAAAATGAGCAGTTCTTC.

This clonotype was picked up one time. CDR3 DNA sequence: TGTGCCAGCAGCGCATTGACAGGGGACTATGGCTACACCTTC. Protein product: CASSALTGDYGYTF. V is TRBV9 and J is TRBJ1-2, with 8 bases lining up with TRBD1. This CDR3 region has 14 residues. Germline values: CDR1 SGDLS, CDR2 YYNGEE. Germline trimming cut 3 bases from V and 3 bases from J; bases unmatched to any gene: 4.

CDR3 DNA sequence: TGCGCCAGCACGAGCCCGGGCGGCTACGAGCAGTACTTC. This gives the protein CASTSPGGYEQYF. The genes are TRBV5-1 and TRBJ2-7; D not resolved. Trimming left V 6 bases short and J 3 bases short, with 13 bases between. Germline CDR1 and CDR2: SGHRS and YFSETQ. The length of the CDR3 is 13 residues.

The CDR3 sequence: CSVEGAGKLYEQYF. The DNA of the CDR3 is TGCAGCGTTGAAGGGGCGGGGAAGCTCTACGAGCAGTACTTC. The rearrangement uses TRBV29-1 and TRBJ2-7, with D possibly matching TRBD2 (6 bases). Trimming removed 1 base at V and 3 bases at J, with 13 bases between. The CDR3 extends over 14 amino acids. Germline V gene sequence: CDR1 SQVTM, CDR2 ANQGSEA.

This clonotype was detected a few times. CDR3 in amino acids: CASSLELAGSTDTQYF. The CDR3 DNA is TGTGCCAGCAGCTTGGAGCTAGCGGGTAGCACAGATACGCAGTATTTT. The chain couples TRBV5-6 to TRBJ2-3; 8 nucleotides line up with TRBD2. CDR3 length equals 16 residues. The trim removed 0 bases at V and 0 bases at J, leaving 3 bases unmatched. Germline lookup yields CDR1 SGHDT and CDR2 YYEEEE.

The rearrangement joins TRBV30 to TRBJ1-1, with TRBD1 matching over 8 bases. Germline V CDR1 and CDR2: GTSNPN, SVGIG (reference sequence). The CDR3 runs to 16 residues. V dropped 1 base and J dropped 2; count of bases not matched to a gene: 9. Written as DNA, the CDR3 is TGTGCCTGGAGTGAAGGGGCAGGGGGCTATAACACTGAAGCTTTCTTT. Amino acids: CAWSEGAGGYNTEAFF.

The rearrangement uses TRBV14 and TRBJ2-7; D uncertain. The V gene lost 0 bases and the J gene lost 1 base, with 4 bases spanning the gap. The CDR3 is 13 residues long. Germline V gene lookup returns CDR1 SGHDN and CDR2 FVKESK. CDR3 sequence: CASSQDFSYEQYF. For the CDR3, the DNA is TGTGCCAGCAGCCAAGATTTTTCCTACGAGCAGTACTTC. Complete variable domain (other parts from reference TRBV14 and TRBJ2-7): EAGVTQFPSHSVIEKGQTVTLRCDPISGHDNLYWYRRVMGKEIKFLLHFVKESKQDESGMPNNRFLAERTGGTYSTLKVQPAELEDSGVYFCASSQDFSYEQYFGPGTRLTVT.

This chain uses TRBV30 with TRBJ2-1; the match to TRBD2 covers 8 bases. The CDR3 is 13 amino acids. Looked up from germline, CDR1 is GTSNPN and CDR2 is SVGIG (reference sequence). The V segment lost 0 bases and the J segment 11 bases; nucleotides outside the gene matches: 6. CDR3 sequence (DNA): TGTGCCTGGAGTGTCAAACGGGGGGGCAAGCAGTTCTTC. Its protein is CAWSVKRGGKQFF.

This chain uses TRBV5-4 with TRBJ1-1; the D is unclear. CDR3 length: 17 residues. CDR1 is SGHNT and CDR2 is YYREEE in the germline V gene (reference sequence). V lost 4 bases, J lost 0 bases, and 19 bases lay in between. CDR3 DNA sequence: TGTGCCAGCAGCCACCCAAGCGGGGTGGTCATGAACACTGAAGCTTTCTTT. This codes for CASSHPSGVVMNTEAFF. The variable domain in full, completed from reference TRBV5-4 and TRBJ1-1, reads ETGVTQSPTHLIKTRGQQVTLRCSSQSGHNTVSWYQQALGQGPQFIFQYYREEENGRGNFPPRFSGLQFPNYSSELNVNALELDDSALYLCASSHPSGVVMNTEAFFGQGTRLTVV.

The chain couples TRBV5-1 to TRBJ2-7; 10 bases align to TRBD2. The V segment lost 2 bases and the J segment 0 bases; nucleotides outside the gene matches: 8. The CDR3 has 17 amino acids. Germline V gene sequence: CDR1 SGHRS, CDR2 YFSETQ. CDR3 residues: CASSFIAGGRGSYEQYF. In nucleotides, the CDR3 is TGCGCCAGCAGCTTTATAGCGGGAGGCCGAGGCTCCTACGAGCAGTACTTC.

This clonotype came up once. The CDR3 DNA is TGTGCCTGGAGTCCTGGCTACGAGCAGTACTTC. Protein sequence: CAWSPGYEQYF. The chain carries TRBV30 and TRBJ2-7; no definite D call. V was trimmed by 2 bases and J by 3 bases, leaving 5 bases between them. Germline values: CDR1 GTSNPN, CDR2 SVGIG (reference sequence). This CDR3 region has 11 residues.

This chain uses TRBV5-4 with TRBJ2-1, with D possibly matching TRBD2 (5 bases). Looked up from germline, CDR1 is SGHNT and CDR2 is YYREEE (reference sequence). The CDR3 length is 14 residues. Trimming left V 0 bases short and J 5 bases short, with 9 bases between. The CDR3, as DNA: TGTGCCAGCAGCTTGGCAACTAGAGACAATGAGCAGTTCTTC. This translates into CASSLATRDNEQFF.

This chain joins TRBV12-3 or TRBV12-4 and TRBJ2-1, with a possible D match to TRBD2 (5 bases). V was pared by 3 bases and J by 1 base, with 7 bases between. CDR3 size: 14 residues. The chain's CDR3 is CASSLEVSYNEQFF. The CDR3, as DNA: TGTGCCAGCAGTTTGGAGGTGTCCTACAATGAGCAGTTCTTC.

The V call is TRBV19, the J call TRBJ1-2, with unresolved D. V was clipped by 7 bases and J by 7 bases, with 16 bases between them. The CDR3 spans 13 residues. CDR1 LNHDA and CDR2 SQIVND come from the germline V gene (reference sequence). The CDR3 coding sequence is TGTGCCAGTACGTCCCCAATGGAACGTGGCTACACCTTC. Encoded protein: CASTSPMERGYTF.

The J gene is TRBJ2-1, the V gene TRBV12-3 or TRBV12-4; TRBD1 agrees at 10 bases. This CDR3 has 15 amino acids. The J segment lost 5 bases and the V segment lost 5 bases, leaving 6 bases of the junction unmatched. The CDR3 DNA reads as TGTGCCAGCAGTATCGGGACAGGGGCACACAATGAGCAGTTCTTC. It encodes CASSIGTGAHNEQFF.

The chain couples TRBV12-3 or TRBV12-4 to TRBJ2-7, with D tentatively TRBD2 (6 bases). The germline V and J ends were trimmed by 5 bases and 0 bases, with 17 bases remaining between them. CDR3 length: 16 residues. The CDR3 DNA reads as TGTGCCAGCAGTGCCCTTGGGACTTTGAGCTCCTACGAGCAGTACTTC. Its translation: CASSALGTLSSYEQYF.